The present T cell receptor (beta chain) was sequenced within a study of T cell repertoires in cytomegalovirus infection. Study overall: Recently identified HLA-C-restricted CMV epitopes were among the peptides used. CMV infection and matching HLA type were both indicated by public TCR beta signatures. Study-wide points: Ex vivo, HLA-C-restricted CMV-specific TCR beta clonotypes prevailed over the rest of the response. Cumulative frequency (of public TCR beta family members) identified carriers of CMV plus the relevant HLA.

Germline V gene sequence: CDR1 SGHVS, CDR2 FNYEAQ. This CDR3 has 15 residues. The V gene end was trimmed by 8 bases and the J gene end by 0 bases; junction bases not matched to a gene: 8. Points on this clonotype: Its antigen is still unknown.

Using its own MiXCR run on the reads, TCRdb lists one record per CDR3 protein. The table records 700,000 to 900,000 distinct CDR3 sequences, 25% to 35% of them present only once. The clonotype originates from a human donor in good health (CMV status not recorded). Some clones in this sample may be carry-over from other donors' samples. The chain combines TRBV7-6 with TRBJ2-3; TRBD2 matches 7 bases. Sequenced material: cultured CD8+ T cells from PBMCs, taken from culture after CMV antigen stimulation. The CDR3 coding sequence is TGTGCCAGCCTAAGCGGGGTAGGGAGCACAGATACGCAGTATTTT. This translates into CASLSGVGSTDTQYF.